This T cell receptor beta chain was obtained from a study of technical replicates of blood from a handful of donors. Libraries were prepared by immunoSEQ multiplex PCR; TCRdb keeps only in-frame clonotypes and omits some of them. In the table there are under 85,000 clones, approximately 83% of which are singletons. Germline V lookup: CDR1 SGHDT, CDR2 YYEEEE. This CDR3 is 14 amino acids long. The V and J ends lost 6 bases and 3 bases respectively, with 15 bases between them. The sequence came from a human donor in good health. Some clones in this sample may be carry-over from other donors' samples. The rearrangement links TRBV5-6 to TRBJ2-5; the D is unclear. The sequenced material came from PBMCs. The chain's CDR3 is CASTSWAREETQYF. The DNA for the CDR3 is TGTGCCAGCACCTCATGGGCCCGTGAAGAGACCCAGTACTTC. Supplemented by reference TRBV5-6 and TRBJ2-5, the full variable domain reads DAGVTQSPTHLIKTRGQQVTLRCSPKSGHDTVSWYQQALGQGPQFIFQYYEEEERQRGNFPDRFSGHQFPNYSSELNVNALLLGDSALYLCASTSWAREETQYFGPGTRLLVL.